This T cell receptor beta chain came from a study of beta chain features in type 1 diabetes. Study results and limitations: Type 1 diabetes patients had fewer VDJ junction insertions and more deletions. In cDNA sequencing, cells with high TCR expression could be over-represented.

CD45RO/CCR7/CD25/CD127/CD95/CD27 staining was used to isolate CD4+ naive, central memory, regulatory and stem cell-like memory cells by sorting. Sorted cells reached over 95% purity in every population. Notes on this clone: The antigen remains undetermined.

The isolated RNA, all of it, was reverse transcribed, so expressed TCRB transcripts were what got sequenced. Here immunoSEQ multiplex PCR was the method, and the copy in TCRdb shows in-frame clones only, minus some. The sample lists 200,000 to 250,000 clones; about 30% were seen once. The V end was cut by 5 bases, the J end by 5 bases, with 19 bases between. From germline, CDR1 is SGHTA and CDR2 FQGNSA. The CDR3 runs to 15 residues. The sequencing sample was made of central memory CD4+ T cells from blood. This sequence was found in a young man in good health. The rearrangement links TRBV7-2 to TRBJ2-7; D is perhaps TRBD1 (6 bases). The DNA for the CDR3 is TGTGCCAGCAGCCGCGAAGGGGGTGATTTCCACGAGCAGTACTTC. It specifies CASSREGGDFHEQYF.